What follows describes a single T cell receptor (beta chain). This sample is part of a study of T-cell reconstitution after alpha-beta-depleted transplantation in children. Unique molecular identifiers were incorporated when the TCRbeta library was constructed. Via MiXCR, TCRdb re-called the PCR reads, giving one row per CDR3 protein. This sample has almost 500,000 distinct CDR3 sequences, with roughly an eighth found just once. The V gene's germline CDR1 is PRHDT and CDR2 FYEKMQ (reference sequence). The CDR3 totals 13 residues. V gave up 3 bases and J gave up 4 bases, with 7 bases separating them. The source of this sequence is a human donor who donated a stem cell graft to a child with combined immunodeficiency. The chain carries TRBV13 and TRBJ2-1; D gene uncertain. Sequences were derived from PBMCs from the stem cell graft donor, sampled from the stem cell graft. CDR3 sequence (DNA): TGTGCCAGCAGCTTGTCCAGATACAATGAGCAGTTCTTC. Its protein product is CASSLSRYNEQFF.